This T cell receptor (beta chain) was obtained from a study of T-cell reconstitution after alpha-beta-depleted transplantation in children. A TCRbeta library incorporating unique molecular identifiers was prepared. A single record per CDR3 protein comes from TCRdb applying MiXCR to the PCR reads. This table has some 200,000 distinct CDR3 sequences, approximately 8.4% appearing once. General observations from the study: Reported findings indicate that, about two months after transplant, alpha-beta T cells came from several hundred expanded clones, which were derived from non-depleted graft cells.

Looked up from germline, CDR1 is SGHRS and CDR2 is YFSETQ. Trimming removed 2 bases at V and 0 bases at J, with 9 bases between. The CDR3 is made up of 15 amino acids. The sample holds many counts of this clonotype. Antigen: not known. The source was PBMCs, mostly from graft donor cells, collected 360 days after TCRalphabeta/CD19-depleted stem cell transplant. The chain uses TRBV5-1 and TRBJ2-1, with unresolved D. This clonotype originated in a male patient between 2 and 9 years old who had a stem cell transplant for acute myeloid leukemia, so the T cells may come from the graft donor. The CDR3 protein is CASSFGSDSYNEQFF. In DNA form, the CDR3 reads TGCGCCAGCAGCTTCGGTTCCGACTCCTACAATGAGCAGTTCTTC. Looking up the rest from reference TRBV5-1 and TRBJ2-1 gives the full variable domain: KAGVTQTPRYLIKTRGQQVTLSCSPISGHRSVSWYQQTPGQGLQFLFEYFSETQRNKGNFPGRFSGRQFSNSRSEMNVSTLELGDSALYLCASSFGSDSYNEQFFGPGTRLTVL.